This is a list of T cell receptor beta chains from one sample in a study of brain T cells in children with intractable seizures. The protocol was immunoSEQ multiplex PCR, while the TCRdb copy is restricted to in-frame clones and leaves out a portion. This sample has tens of thousands of clones, with around 93% found just once. The sequencing used peripheral blood, collected at surgery. The receptors derive from a boy younger than two with tuberous sclerosis and intractable seizures. CDR3s leave out the opening cysteine and the closing phenylalanine or tryptophan. Fields, in order: J gene, V gene, CDR3 protein.

>TRBJ2-2|TRBV28
ASTLLPPGNTGELF
>TRBJ2-1|TRBV7-9
ASSLVKRGGEVEQF
>TRBJ1-6|TRBV19
ASSQATSSYNSPLH
>TRBJ1-1|TRBV27
ASSLSGTGGAGTEAF
>TRBJ1-2|TRBV3-1/TRBV3-2
ASSPQRPPGYT
>TRBJ2-1|TRBV7-2
ASSLVWGNEQF
>TRBJ2-3|TRBV24-1
ATSDADRGRGPDTQY
>TRBJ2-5|TRBV2
ASTQGETQY
>TRBJ1-2|TRBV5-8
ASSLGGGAGYGYT
>TRBJ2-5|TRBV28
ASSLAGPQETQY
>TRBJ1-2|TRBV9
ASSVGVGAEANYGYT
>TRBJ1-3|TRBV19
ASSGFRGNTIY
>TRBJ2-5|TRBV2
ASSGGLDPQETQY
>TRBJ1-1|TRBV7-3
ASSKTGGTEAF
>TRBJ2-6|TRBV6-5
ASSFRGSGANVLT
>TRBJ1-6|TRBV25-1
ASIGDTYNSPLH
>TRBJ2-5|TRBV4-2
ASSPEETWRIQETQY
>TRBJ1-1|TRBV10-3
AISEFDREPILAF
>TRBJ1-6|TRBV6-6
ASSRGTVNSPLH
>TRBJ1-1|TRBV30
AWTPSARRLF
>TRBJ2-1|TRBV4-2
ASSQEGYEQF
>TRBJ2-7|TRBV6-5
ASSNSPYEQY
>TRBJ2-5|TRBV20-1
GSFAQETQY
>TRBJ1-2|TRBV30
AWSVRDRGDSSYGYT
>TRBJ2-3|TRBV7-8
ASSTREWDTQY
>TRBJ2-7|TRBV6-5
ASSLAGLSYEQY
>TRBJ1-1|TRBV2
ASSVISEAF
>TRBJ1-3|TRBV7-9
ASSLDARQRPSGNTIY
>TRBJ1-2|TRBV3-1/TRBV3-2
ASSQDRGYT
>TRBJ2-7|TRBV7-9
ASSPSGGSYEQY
>TRBJ2-7|TRBV27
ASGSNGGQGSYEQY
>TRBJ1-2|TRBV29-1
SVQLQVNYGYT
>TRBJ1-1|TRBV6-1
ASSEARVFATEAF
>TRBJ2-2|TRBV5-6
ASSLSTGELF
>TRBJ1-4|TRBV12-5
ASGGQGRDGATNEKLF
>TRBJ2-3|TRBV4-1
ASRPTRANTDTQY